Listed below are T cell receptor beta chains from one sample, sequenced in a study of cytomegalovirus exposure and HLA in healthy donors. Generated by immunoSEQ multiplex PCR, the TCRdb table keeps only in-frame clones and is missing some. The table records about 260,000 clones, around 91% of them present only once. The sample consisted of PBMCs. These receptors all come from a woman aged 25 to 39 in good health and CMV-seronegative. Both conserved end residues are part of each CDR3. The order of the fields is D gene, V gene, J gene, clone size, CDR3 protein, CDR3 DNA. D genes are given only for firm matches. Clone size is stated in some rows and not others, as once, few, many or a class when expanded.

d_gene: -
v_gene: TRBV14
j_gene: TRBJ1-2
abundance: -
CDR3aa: CASSRDTYGYTF
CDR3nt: TGTGCCAGCAGCCGGGACACCTATGGCTACACCTTC

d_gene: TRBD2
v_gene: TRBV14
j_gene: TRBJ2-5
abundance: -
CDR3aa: CASRPGNRAGGRETQYF
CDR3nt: TGTGCCAGCAGGCCCGGGAATCGTGCGGGAGGACGAGAGACCCAGTACTTC

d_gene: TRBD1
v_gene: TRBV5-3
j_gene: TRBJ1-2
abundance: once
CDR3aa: CARSWGTGSGYTF
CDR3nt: TGTGCCAGAAGCTGGGGGACAGGGTCCGGCTACACCTTC

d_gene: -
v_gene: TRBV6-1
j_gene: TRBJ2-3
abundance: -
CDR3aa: CASSDRQANTDTQYF
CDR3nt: TGTGCCAGCAGTGATCGACAGGCCAACACAGATACGCAGTATTTT

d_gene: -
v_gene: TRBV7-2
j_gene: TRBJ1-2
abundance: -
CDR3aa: CASSLDHYGYTF
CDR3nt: TGTGCCAGCAGCCTGGACCATTATGGCTACACCTTC

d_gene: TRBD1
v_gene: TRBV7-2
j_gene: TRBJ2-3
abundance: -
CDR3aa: CASSFGTGGADTQYF
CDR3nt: TGTGCCAGCAGCTTCGGCACAGGGGGCGCGGATACGCAGTATTTT

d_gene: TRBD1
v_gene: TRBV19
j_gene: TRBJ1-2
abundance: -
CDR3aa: CASTTGDRAYYGYTF
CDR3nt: TGTGCCAGTACAACAGGGGACAGGGCTTACTATGGCTACACCTTC

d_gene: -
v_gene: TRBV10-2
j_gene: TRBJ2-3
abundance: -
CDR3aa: CAGGAGERDTQYF
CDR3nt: TGCGCCGGTGGGGCAGGGGAAAGAGATACGCAGTATTTT

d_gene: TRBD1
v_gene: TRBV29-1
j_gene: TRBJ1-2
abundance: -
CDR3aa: CSATFRGRGYTF
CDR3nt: TGCAGCGCGACCTTCAGGGGGCGAGGCTACACCTTC

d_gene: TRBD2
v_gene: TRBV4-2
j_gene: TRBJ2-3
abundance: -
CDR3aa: CASSQVLAGGGTDTQYF
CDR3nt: TGTGCCAGCAGCCAGGTACTAGCGGGAGGCGGCACAGATACGCAGTATTTT

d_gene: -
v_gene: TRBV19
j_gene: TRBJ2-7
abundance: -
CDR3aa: CASSAQGSSSYEQYF
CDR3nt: TGTGCCAGTAGTGCCCAGGGTTCCAGCTCCTACGAGCAGTACTTC

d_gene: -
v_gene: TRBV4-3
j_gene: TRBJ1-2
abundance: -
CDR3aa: CASSQEGEPNYGYTF
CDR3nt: TGCGCCAGCAGCCAAGAGGGTGAACCTAACTATGGCTACACCTTC

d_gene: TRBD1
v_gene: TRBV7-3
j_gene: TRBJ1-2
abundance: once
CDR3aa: CASSRDSRSYGYTF
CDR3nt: TGTGCCAGCAGCCGGGACAGCCGGTCCTATGGCTACACCTTC

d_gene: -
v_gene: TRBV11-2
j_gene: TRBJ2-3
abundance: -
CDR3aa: CASSLERVSIADTQYF
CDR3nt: TGTGCCAGCAGCTTAGAGAGGGTTTCTATCGCAGATACGCAGTATTTT

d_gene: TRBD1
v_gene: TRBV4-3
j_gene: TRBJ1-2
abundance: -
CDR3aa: CASSQGQGYGYTF
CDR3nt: TGCGCCAGCAGCCAAGGACAGGGCTATGGCTACACCTTC

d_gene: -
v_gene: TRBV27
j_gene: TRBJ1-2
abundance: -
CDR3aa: CASSPGAPLYTF
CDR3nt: TGTGCCAGCAGTCCAGGGGCCCCCCTCTACACCTTC

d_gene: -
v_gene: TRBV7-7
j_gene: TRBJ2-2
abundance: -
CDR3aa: CASSLAPNTGELFF
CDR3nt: TGTGCCAGCAGCTTAGCCCCGAACACCGGGGAGCTGTTTTTT

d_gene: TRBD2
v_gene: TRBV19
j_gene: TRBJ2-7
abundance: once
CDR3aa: CASGAGRGQYF
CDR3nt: TGTGCCTCCGGGGCGGGGAGGGGGCAGTACTTC

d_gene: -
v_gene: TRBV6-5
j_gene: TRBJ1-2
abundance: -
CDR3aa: CASSSQGGGGYGYTF
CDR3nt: TGTGCCAGCAGTTCACAGGGTGGAGGGGGGTATGGCTACACCTTC

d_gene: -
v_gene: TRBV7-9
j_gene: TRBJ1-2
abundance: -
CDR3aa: CASSPDSNGYTF
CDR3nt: TGTGCCAGCAGCCCCGACAGTAATGGCTACACCTTC